Below are 12 T cell receptor beta chains sequenced from a single sample in a study of blood T cell repertoires in COVID-19 (TCRdb year 2020). The protocol used for the library was the immunoSEQ multiplex PCR assay. Not all clones reach the TCRdb copy of this immuneACCESS table, which keeps in-frame sequences only. Checked studies attribute under half of the gap to unresolved V genes and leave the rest unexplained. This sample comprises 300,000 or so clones, 85% to 90% of them detected only once. The ten largest clones take up roughly 3.3% of the sample. The sequenced sample consisted of peripheral blood. Receptor source: a woman in her thirties or forties with acute or convalescent COVID-19.

This clone has only a few counts. The rearrangement joins TRBV7-2 to TRBJ1-4, with D tentatively TRBD1 (5 bases). The germline gives CDR1 SGHTA, CDR2 FQGNSA. The CDR3 is 13 amino acids. V dropped 3 bases and J dropped 8 bases, with 10 bases sitting between them. The CDR3 DNA reads TGTGCCAGCAGCTTGGGGGGAAGGGAAAAACTGTTTTTT. It translates to CASSLGGREKLFF.

The chain is built from TRBV29-1 and TRBJ1-1; D is unclear. CDR1 and CDR2 (germline): SQVTM, ANQGSEA. This CDR3 region has 11 residues. The germline V and J ends were trimmed by 3 bases and 11 bases, with 13 bases remaining between them. This CDR3 reads CSVEEGSGAFF. Written as DNA, the CDR3 is TGCAGCGTTGAGGAGGGATCGGGTGCTTTCTTT.

Details on this clone: The same CDR3 arises from other DNA sequences in this sample as well. The genes are TRBV18 and TRBJ1-1, with D maybe TRBD1 (5 bases). The V end was cut by 3 bases, the J end by 3 bases, with 8 bases between. This CDR3 spans 13 amino acids. The V gene's germline CDR1 is KGHSH and CDR2 LQKENI. The CDR3 DNA reads TGTGCCAGCTCACCTACCAGGGACACTGAAGCTTTCTTT. Protein sequence: CASSPTRDTEAFF.

The chain couples TRBV6-4 to TRBJ2-3, with 9 bases that match TRBD1. CDR3 length equals 15 residues. Germline lookup yields CDR1 MRHNA and CDR2 SNTAGT. After removal of 6 bases from V and 1 base from J, the junction contained 5 bases not matched to a gene. The CDR3 reads CASSRDRARTDTQYF. In DNA, the CDR3 is TGTGCCAGCAGCCGGGACAGGGCTCGCACAGATACGCAGTATTTT.

This clone was detected a few times. CDR3 in amino acids: CASSDVPTFTVVSNQPQHF. CDR3 bases: TGTGCCAGCAGTGACGTCCCTACGTTTACGGTAGTCAGCAATCAGCCCCAGCATTTT. V and J are TRBV2 and TRBJ1-5; D call uncertain. The CDR3 length is 19 residues. Germline CDR1 SNHLY, CDR2 FYNNEI. Trimming left V 3 bases short and J 1 base short, with 22 bases between.

The chain links TRBV5-1 to TRBJ1-1, with D uncertain. The CDR3 runs 14 residues. The V gene's germline CDR1 is SGHRS and CDR2 YFSETQ. Trimming removed 4 bases at V and 6 bases at J, with 16 bases between. The CDR3 region is CASSPGGQTSEAFF. The CDR3 DNA sequence: TGCGCCAGCAGCCCTGGCGGGCAGACATCTGAAGCTTTCTTT.

The CDR3 spells CASSATSGHSGNTIYF. Here the CDR3 DNA reads TGTGCCAGCAGCGCCACCTCTGGACACTCTGGAAACACCATATATTTT. This chain links TRBV9 with TRBJ1-3; D possibly corresponds to TRBD1 (5 bases). The CDR3 spans 16 residues. V lost 3 bases, J lost 0 bases, and 13 bases lay in between. Germline assignment: CDR1 SGDLS and CDR2 YYNGEE.

This clone occurred once. V is TRBV27 and J is TRBJ2-2; TRBD2 might be the D (5 bases). Germline assignment: CDR1 MNHEY and CDR2 SMNVEV (reference sequence). V was trimmed by 5 bases and J by 5 bases, leaving 18 bases between them. The CDR3 totals 16 residues. The CDR3 is CASSPRLLLGTGELFF. For the CDR3, the DNA is TGTGCCAGCAGTCCGAGACTACTCCTTGGGACCGGGGAGCTGTTTTTT.

The chain couples TRBV18 to TRBJ1-1, with D perhaps TRBD1 (6 bases). Trimming removed 5 bases from V and 4 bases from J, with 14 bases in between. This CDR3 has 14 amino acids. CDR1 and CDR2 from the germline V gene are KGHSH and LQKENI. The CDR3 loop reads CASSGNRVGTEAFF. The CDR3 DNA sequence: TGTGCCAGCTCAGGGAACAGGGTCGGCACTGAAGCTTTCTTT.

This CDR3 reads CASSHPDRGSGTDTQYF. In DNA, the CDR3 is TGCGCCAGCAGCCACCCCGACAGGGGATCTGGCACAGATACGCAGTATTTT. The chain has TRBV4-1 and TRBJ2-3, with 8 nucleotides matching TRBD1. Germline V gives CDR1 MGHRA, CDR2 YSYEKL. The junction had 9 bases not matched to a gene; V was cut back by 3 bases and J by 1 base. The length of the CDR3 is 17 residues.

This clone was recorded once. V usage is TRBV5-8 and J usage is TRBJ2-7; a weak D match, TRBD1 (5 bases). Germline loops: CDR1 SGHTS, CDR2 YDEGEE. The V end was cut by 4 bases, the J end by 3 bases, with 11 bases between. The CDR3 is 13 amino acids. CDR3 sequence: CASSVDSRYEQYV. Written as DNA, the CDR3 is TGTGCCAGCAGCGTCGACAGCCGCTACGAGCAGTACGTC.

This chain uses TRBV5-6 with TRBJ1-6, with 7 bases identical to TRBD1. Trimming cost V 4 bases and J 0 bases; bases outside gene matches: 13. Germline values: CDR1 SGHDT, CDR2 YYEEEE. CDR3 length equals 19 residues. CDR3 protein: CASSLEFWDSSSYNSPLHF. The CDR3 DNA follows: TGTGCCAGCAGCCTGGAATTTTGGGACAGTAGCTCCTATAATTCACCCCTCCACTTT.